The 32 T cell receptor beta chains below all came from one sample that was sequenced in a study of shared clonotypes between healthy human individuals (dated by TCRdb to 2020 to 2021). The library came from the immunoSEQ multiplex PCR assay. Imported from immuneACCESS, the table was reduced by TCRdb to in-frame sequences with V and J called. These copies leave out some clones; in studies compared against another copy, an unresolved V gene accounts for under half, and the cause of the remainder is not known. In this sample the table shows approximately 2,000,000 clones, about 94% of which occur a single time. 1.5% to 2% of the sample lies in the top ten. CD8 naive samples were CD45RO-negative cells positively selected for CCR7, giving a CD45RA+CCR7+ population that excluded TemRA cells. Sequences were obtained from naive CD8+ T cells from PBMCs. The meaning of the sample's cell subset or site label: CD45RA+CCR7+. The receptors come from a man aged 18 to 29 in good health. Some clones in this sample may be carry-over from other donors' samples.

The rearrangement uses TRBV7-9 and TRBJ2-7, with D maybe TRBD2 (5 bases). From germline, CDR1 is SEHNR and CDR2 FQNEAQ (reference sequence). With 7 bases removed from V and 0 bases from J, the gap between germline ends came to 16 bases. The CDR3 is 15 amino acids. CDR3 amino acids: CASNPFSASSYEQYF. The CDR3 nucleotides are TGTGCCAGCAACCCATTTAGCGCGAGCTCCTACGAGCAGTACTTC.

This clone was detected only a few times. Other DNA sequences in this specimen translate into the identical CDR3. This chain uses TRBV29-1 with TRBJ1-1, with TRBD1 as a possible D gene (5 bases). V gave up 6 bases and J gave up 0 bases, with 5 bases separating them. The length of the CDR3 is 11 residues. Per germline, CDR1 SQVTM and CDR2 ANQGSEA. CDR3 in amino acids: CSVTVNTEAFF. CDR3 sequence (DNA): TGCAGCGTGACAGTGAACACTGAAGCTTTCTTT.

The chain combines TRBV5-4 with TRBJ2-1; 10 nucleotides align to TRBD1. Germline V gene lookup returns CDR1 SGHNT and CDR2 YYREEE (reference sequence). Trimming at V came to 3 bases and at J to 12 bases, leaving 3 bases not matched to a gene. This CDR3 contains 12 residues. The CDR3 nucleotides are TGTGCCAGCAGCTGGGACAGGGGAATGCAGTTCTTC. It specifies CASSWDRGMQFF. Drawing the rest from reference TRBV5-4 and TRBJ2-1, the complete variable domain is ETGVTQSPTHLIKTRGQQVTLRCSSQSGHNTVSWYQQALGQGPQFIFQYYREEENGRGNFPPRFSGLQFPNYSSELNVNALELDDSALYLCASSWDRGMQFFGPGTRLTVL.

This clone was recorded only once. The rearrangement links TRBV11-3 to TRBJ2-1; TRBD2 agrees at 12 bases. Germline loops: CDR1 SGHNT, CDR2 YENEEA. The V and J ends lost 5 bases and 8 bases, in that order; junction bases with no gene match: 10. The CDR3 consists of 16 residues. CDR3 sequence reads: CASSARLAGASDEQFF. CDR3 coding DNA: TGTGCCAGCAGCGCCCGACTAGCGGGAGCTTCGGATGAGCAGTTCTTC.

V is TRBV27 and J is TRBJ1-4; the D is unclear. V lost 5 bases to trimming and J lost 14 bases, with 21 bases between them. CDR1 is MNHEY, CDR2 SMNVEV, per germline (reference sequence). The CDR3 length is 14 residues. The CDR3 nucleotides are TGTGCCAGCAGTATCGGACCCCGACCAACGGGGCTGTTTTTT. As protein: CASSIGPRPTGLFF.

This rearrangement joins TRBV15 to TRBJ2-4; D may correspond to TRBD1 or TRBD2 (5 bases each). V dropped 9 bases and J dropped 1 base, with 10 bases sitting between them. Germline lookup yields CDR1 LNHNV and CDR2 YYDKDF (reference sequence). The CDR3 is made up of 13 amino acids. The CDR3 loop is CATGWGAKNIQYF. The CDR3 region has the DNA TGTGCCACGGGCTGGGGGGCCAAAAACATTCAGTACTTC.

This CDR3 reads CASRGGQGVFYNEQFF. The CDR3 DNA follows: TGTGCCAGCAGGGGGGGACAGGGAGTTTTCTACAATGAGCAGTTCTTC. The V call is TRBV28, the J call TRBJ2-1; 9 bases match TRBD1. V was clipped by 6 bases and J by 3 bases; unmatched bases: 9. CDR3 size: 16 residues. CDR1 is MDHEN and CDR2 is SYDVKM in the germline V gene.

The chain employs TRBV5-6 and TRBJ2-2; D gene ambiguous. Per germline, CDR1 SGHDT and CDR2 YYEEEE. V was clipped by 4 bases and J by 0 bases, with 7 bases between them. This CDR3 has 14 amino acids. The CDR3 DNA sequence: TGTGCCAGCAGCCTTGTCGCGAACACCGGGGAGCTGTTTTTT. Residues: CASSLVANTGELFF.

This clone has only a few counts. The CDR3 nucleotides are TGCGCCAGCAGCAAAACGGCCTTGGGGGATGAGCAGTTCTTC. Translation: CASSKTALGDEQFF. The chain joins TRBV4-3 to TRBJ2-1; D may match TRBD1 or TRBD2 (5 bases each). The V gene lost 5 bases and the J gene lost 8 bases, with 16 bases spanning the gap. CDR3 length: 14 residues. Germline V lookup: CDR1 LGHNA, CDR2 YSLEER.

This clone was picked up one time. V gene TRBV28 combines with J gene TRBJ2-2; 9 nucleotides line up with TRBD1. CDR1 and CDR2 (germline): MDHEN, SYDVKM. V shed 3 bases and J 4 bases; nucleotides not matched to a gene: 9. This CDR3 is 17 amino acids long. In nucleotides, the CDR3 is TGTGCCAGCAGTTTTCGGGACAGGGTGTGGGCCACCGGGGAGCTGTTTTTT. Translating gives CASSFRDRVWATGELFF.

This rearrangement joins TRBV7-3 to TRBJ1-1; D remains unclear. Looked up from germline, CDR1 is SGHTA and CDR2 is FQGTGA. The CDR3 spans 16 residues. The V gene lost 1 base and the J gene lost 1 base, with 13 bases spanning the gap. The CDR3, as DNA: TGTGCCAGCAGCTTAATTCGAAAGGGTAAGAACACTGAAGCTTTCTTT. This translates into CASSLIRKGKNTEAFF.

The rearrangement joins TRBV27 to TRBJ2-7; possible D gene TRBD1, 6 bases. Germline-derived CDR1 and CDR2 are MNHEY and SMNVEV (reference sequence). CDR3 length: 16 amino acids. The V and J ends lost 2 bases and 6 bases respectively, with 20 bases between them. CDR3 sequence reads: CASSLGWGQGLVEQYF. CDR3 coding DNA: TGTGCCAGCAGTTTAGGGTGGGGCCAGGGGTTAGTCGAGCAGTACTTC.

The chain recombines TRBV7-9 with TRBJ2-5; 9 positions agree with TRBD1. The DNA end lines up better with TRBJ2-7; the J call may be wrong. Germline V CDR1 and CDR2: SEHNR, FQNEAQ (reference sequence). The CDR3 has 17 amino acids. CDR3 DNA sequence: TGTGCCAGCAGCTCTACCACCGGGACAGGGAAAACCTACGAGCAGTACTTC. Its protein is CASSSTTGTGKTYEQYF.

This clone has a single count. The J gene is TRBJ2-1, the V gene TRBV7-6, with D unclear. V was shortened by 5 bases and J by 4 bases, with 9 bases between the two germline ends. CDR1 and CDR2 from the germline V gene are SGHVS and FNYEAQ. The CDR3 consists of 13 residues. CDR3 coding DNA: TGTGCCAGCAGCCGTCCCGGTTACAATGAGCAGTTCTTC. Protein product: CASSRPGYNEQFF.

The genes are TRBV9 and TRBJ2-5; perhaps D is TRBD1 or TRBD2 (5 bases each). CDR3 size: 15 residues. The germline CDR1 and CDR2 sequences are SGDLS and YYNGEE. V was pared by 4 bases and J by 2 bases, with 15 bases between. The CDR3 sequence is CASSPGTWGQETQYF. CDR3 coding DNA: TGTGCCAGCAGCCCCGGGACCTGGGGACAAGAGACCCAGTACTTC.

The V call is TRBV5-4, the J call TRBJ2-7, with 8 bases that match TRBD2. Losses at the gene ends were 2 bases for V and 4 bases for J; bases not matched to a gene: 8. The germline V gene encodes CDR1 SGHNT and CDR2 YYREEE (reference sequence). CDR3 length equals 15 residues. The CDR3 sequence: CASSFNSGSLYEQYF. Here the CDR3 DNA reads TGTGCCAGCAGCTTTAACAGCGGGAGTTTATACGAGCAGTACTTC.

The CDR3 protein is CASSLVVSGAYEQYF. CDR3 nucleotide sequence: TGTGCCAGCAGCTTAGTGGTCTCGGGAGCCTACGAGCAGTACTTC. The rearrangement joins TRBV11-2 to TRBJ2-7; a weak D match, TRBD2 (6 bases). Looked up from germline, CDR1 is SGHAT and CDR2 is FQNNGV. Trimming pared 1 base from V and 2 bases from J, leaving 12 bases between. This CDR3 has 15 residues.

The rearrangement uses TRBV29-1 and TRBJ1-1; possibly TRBD1 for D (6 bases). CDR1 is SQVTM and CDR2 is ANQGSEA in the germline V gene. This CDR3 is built from 14 residues. Trimming took off 5 bases at V and 3 bases at J, with 16 bases between the two ends. The CDR3 DNA is TGCAGCGTTCAAAGGGACATGCAAGACACTGAAGCTTTCTTT. Translated, it gives CSVQRDMQDTEAFF.

The chain carries TRBV6-1 and TRBJ2-2; D gene unclear. The V and J ends lost 6 bases and 8 bases respectively, with 10 bases between them. This CDR3 is 12 amino acids long. CDR1 is MNHNS and CDR2 is SASEGT in the germline V gene. This chain's CDR3 is CASRDARGELFF. DNA of the CDR3: TGTGCCAGCAGGGATGCCCGGGGGGAGCTGTTTTTT.

J is TRBJ2-1 and V is TRBV11-2; D gene ambiguous. With 4 bases removed from V and 6 bases from J, the gap between germline ends came to 10 bases. The germline CDR1 and CDR2 sequences are SGHAT and FQNNGV. CDR3 size: 13 residues. The CDR3 region is CASSSTSVNEQFF. The DNA for the CDR3 is TGTGCCAGCAGCTCAACTTCTGTCAATGAGCAGTTCTTC.

This clone was observed a handful of times. V usage is TRBV28 and J usage is TRBJ2-7; 9 positions agree with TRBD1. CDR3 length: 14 amino acids. Germline-derived CDR1 and CDR2 are MDHEN and SYDVKM. Trimming cost V 7 bases and J 1 base; bases outside gene matches: 5. The CDR3 bases are TGTGCCAGCAACGGACAGGGGAGTTCCTACGAGCAGTACTTC. It specifies CASNGQGSSYEQYF.

This chain uses TRBV27 with TRBJ2-7; possibly TRBD2 for D (6 bases). The germline gives CDR1 MNHEY, CDR2 SMNVEV (reference sequence). Trimming removed 5 bases at V and 1 base at J, with 12 bases between. The CDR3 totals 14 residues. CDR3: CASSTGRDSYEQYF. The CDR3 DNA reads as TGTGCCAGCAGTACGGGGCGGGATTCCTACGAGCAGTACTTC.

V and J are TRBV28 and TRBJ2-5; possibly TRBD1 or TRBD2 for D (5 bases each). V dropped 5 bases and J dropped 3 bases, with 19 bases sitting between them. The CDR3 sequence is 16 residues long. Germline CDR1 is MDHEN and CDR2 is SYDVKM. The DNA for the CDR3 is TGTGCCAGCAGTCCGATAGGTGGGGGAGTGGAAGAGACCCAGTACTTC. This encodes CASSPIGGGVEETQYF.

The V and J genes are TRBV10-2 and TRBJ1-3, with unresolved D. This CDR3 spans 16 amino acids. V was cut by 2 bases and J by 0 bases, with 11 bases left in between. Germline CDR1 is WSHSY and CDR2 is SAAADI. CDR3 protein: CASSEGGPYSGNTIYF. The CDR3, as DNA: TGCGCCAGCAGTGAGGGTGGGCCCTACTCTGGAAACACCATATATTTT.

A word on this clone: This CDR3 is also generated by other DNA sequences in the sample. The chain is built from TRBV27 and TRBJ2-5; D is perhaps TRBD1 (6 bases). Trimming stripped 6 bases from V and 2 bases from J, with 13 bases between. This CDR3 has 14 residues. The germline V gene has CDR1 MNHEY and CDR2 SMNVEV (reference sequence). For the CDR3, the DNA is TGTGCCAGCAGCCTACGACAGGCGCAAGAGACCCAGTACTTC. It codes for CASSLRQAQETQYF.

The gene calls are TRBV9 and TRBJ2-2; 9 bases are shared with TRBD2. Trimming at V came to 0 bases and at J to 2 bases, leaving 2 bases not matched to a gene. The V gene's germline CDR1 is SGDLS and CDR2 YYNGEE. This CDR3 has 16 amino acids. In nucleotides, the CDR3 is TGTGCCAGCAGCGTAGGCGGGAGGGCCAACACCGGGGAGCTGTTTTTT. Translating it yields CASSVGGRANTGELFF.

The CDR3 DNA reads TGTGCCAGCAGTTCCCTCCGGGACAGGGGCTCTGGAAACACCATATATTTT. This gives the protein CASSSLRDRGSGNTIYF. The chain carries TRBV27 and TRBJ1-3; 10 bases align to TRBD1. Germline CDR1 is MNHEY and CDR2 is SMNVEV (reference sequence). This CDR3 comprises 17 residues. V trimming: 4 bases; J trimming: 0 bases; junction bases outside the gene matches: 6.

DNA for the CDR3: TGTGCCACCAGCAGGGCCGGGACGTGGGAGCAGTACTTC. Translation: CATSRAGTWEQYF. V and J are TRBV15 and TRBJ2-7; either TRBD1 or TRBD2 may supply D (5 bases each). The CDR3 spans 13 residues. Between the trimmed V and J ends, which lost 3 bases and 7 bases, there was a span of 13 bases. Germline V gene data show CDR1 as LNHNV and CDR2 as YYDKDF (reference sequence).

This chain links TRBV28 with TRBJ1-1; no clear D. The CDR3 covers 14 residues. Between the trimmed V and J ends, which lost 5 bases and 5 bases, there was a span of 15 bases. Germline V lookup: CDR1 MDHEN, CDR2 SYDVKM. CDR3 nucleotide sequence: TGTGCCAGCAGTACCACGACGGCGGGGACTGAAGCTTTCTTT. Translated: CASSTTTAGTEAFF.

This clone has a single count. The chain recombines TRBV5-6 with TRBJ2-7; tentatively, D is TRBD2 (6 bases). CDR1 and CDR2 (germline): SGHDT, YYEEEE. Trimming pared 4 bases from V and 6 bases from J, leaving 17 bases between. This CDR3 comprises 14 residues. Here the CDR3 reads CASSPGAAPAEQYF. Written as DNA, the CDR3 is TGTGCCAGCAGCCCGGGAGCTGCCCCGGCCGAGCAGTACTTC.

The chain is built from TRBV7-6 and TRBJ2-2; TRBD2 agrees at 9 bases. CDR1 and CDR2 from the germline V gene are SGHVS and FNYEAQ. The CDR3 covers 19 residues. V shed 3 bases and J 3 bases; nucleotides not matched to a gene: 14. The CDR3 nucleotides read TGTGCCAGCAGCTTTAACCGGGGCTTCGCGGGAGGGGACACCGGGGAGCTGTTTTTT. It encodes CASSFNRGFAGGDTGELFF.

This chain links TRBV11-2 with TRBJ2-3, with TRBD2 identical over 7 bases. This CDR3 is 15 amino acids long. V lost 4 bases to trimming and J lost 5 bases; unmatched junction nucleotides: 9. Per the germline V gene, CDR1 is SGHAT and CDR2 is FQNNGV. The CDR3 nucleotides are TGTGCCAGCAGCTACCGCGGGAGAGGTATAGATACGCAGTATTTT. It encodes CASSYRGRGIDTQYF.